This TCR beta chain was captured by sequencing in a study of T cells in Graves' hyperthyroidism and ophthalmopathy. Study-wide background: The authors collected peripheral blood at initial diagnosis, before any treatment. Study-level results: Most clonotypes that expanded in the thyroid above 0.001 also showed up in blood. Ophthalmopathy stood apart from stable hyperthyroidism in a 13 V-J model.

Germline assignment: CDR1 MNHNS and CDR2 SASEGT. The CDR3 has 12 amino acids. Trimming removed 6 bases from V and 9 bases from J, with 12 bases in between. Concerning this clonotype itself: The antigen is not known.

Isolation of PBMCs was performed on around 9.4 ml fresh peripheral blood. It was RNA transcripts that yielded the amplified TCR beta CDR3 regions. The TCR CDR3 was amplified in a first-round RT-PCR using the HTBI primer set. MiXCR was run by TCRdb on the multiplex PCR reads, yielding one entry per CDR3 protein. Among 350,000 to 400,000 distinct CDR3 sequences listed, about 18% were seen once. Sequencing used blood. This sequence originates from a man between 18 and 29 years old with Graves' ophthalmopathy. This sequence joins TRBV6-1 and TRBJ2-1; D unclear. The CDR3 nucleotides read TGTGCCAGCAGCCGAGATCTGAGTGAGCAGTTCTTC. Amino acids: CASSRDLSEQFF.